These 22 T cell receptor beta chains were all obtained from the same sample, sequenced in a study of blood T cell repertoires in COVID-19. TCRdb's table, derived via immunoSEQ multiplex PCR, lists solely in-frame clones and lacks some. In the table there are about 210,000 clones, about 87% of which are singletons. Sequenced sample: peripheral blood. These receptors were taken from a man between 70 and 80 years old with acute or convalescent COVID-19.

The V call is TRBV6-2 or TRBV6-3, the J call TRBJ2-7; 7 bases align to TRBD1. Germline loops: CDR1 MNHEY, CDR2 SVGEGT. This CDR3 has 16 residues. The V gene end was trimmed by 5 bases and the J gene end by 3 bases; junction bases not matched to a gene: 13. This CDR3 reads CASSPLTGLVDYEQYF. DNA of the CDR3: TGTGCCAGCAGTCCACTGACAGGGTTGGTCGACTACGAGCAGTACTTC.

The rearrangement links TRBV7-7 to TRBJ2-5; 14 bases align to TRBD2. This CDR3 comprises 16 residues. CDR1 is SSHAT, CDR2 FNYEAQ, per germline (reference sequence). J gave up 5 bases and V 4 bases, and 6 bases lay outside the gene matches. The CDR3 loop is CASSSGLAGARETQYF. CDR3 nucleotides: TGTGCCAGCAGCTCGGGACTAGCGGGAGCACGGGAGACCCAGTACTTC.

V is TRBV19 and J is TRBJ1-2; 7 nucleotides line up with TRBD1. The CDR3 runs to 14 residues. The ends lost 4 bases at V and 4 bases at J; junction bases unmatched: 6. Germline V CDR1 and CDR2: LNHDA, SQIVND (reference sequence). CDR3 region: CASSRDSFSYGYTF. The CDR3 DNA sequence: TGTGCCAGTAGTAGGGACAGCTTCAGCTATGGCTACACCTTC. Based on the CDR3 plus reference TRBV19 and TRBJ1-2, the full variable domain is DGGITQSPKYLFRKEGQNVTLSCEQNLNHDAMYWYRQDPGQGLRLIYYSQIVNDFQKGDIAEGYSVSREKKESFPLTVTSAQKNPTAFYLCASSRDSFSYGYTFGSGTRLTVV.

The V and J genes are TRBV2 and TRBJ2-1, with D possibly matching TRBD2 (5 bases). The germline V and J ends were trimmed by 2 bases and 2 bases, with 7 bases remaining between them. Germline CDR1 is SNHLY and CDR2 is FYNNEI. There are 14 residues in the CDR3. The CDR3 coding sequence is TGTGCCAGCAGTGAACAACTAGCCTACAATGAGCAGTTCTTC. Its protein product is CASSEQLAYNEQFF.

This clone appeared once. The V gene is TRBV6-6, the J gene TRBJ2-5; maybe TRBD1 (5 bases). This CDR3 has 15 residues. Germline-derived CDR1 and CDR2 are MNHNY and SVGAGI (reference sequence). V dropped 5 bases and J dropped 3 bases, with 16 bases sitting between them. In DNA form, the CDR3 reads TGTGCCAGCAGTCCAGCCGACAGCTTGGAAGAGACCCAGTACTTC. Translation: CASSPADSLEETQYF.

This clone has a handful of counts. The chain is built from TRBV11-3 and TRBJ2-2; 7 nucleotides agree with TRBD1. CDR3 length: 15 residues. Losses at the gene ends were 5 bases for V and 3 bases for J; bases not matched to a gene: 6. CDR1 is SGHNT and CDR2 is YENEEA in the germline V gene. CDR3 DNA: TGTGCCAGCAGCCGACAGGGTGGCGACACCGGGGAGCTGTTTTTT. It is translated as CASSRQGGDTGELFF.

CDR3 region: CASSRGQGARNTEAFF. In DNA form, the CDR3 reads TGTGCCAGCAGCCGGGGACAGGGGGCGCGGAACACTGAAGCTTTCTTT. V is TRBV6-2 or TRBV6-3 and J is TRBJ1-1, with 12 bases matching TRBD1. CDR3 length: 16 amino acids. V lost 6 bases, J lost 1 base, and 6 bases stayed unmatched. Germline values: CDR1 MNHEY, CDR2 SVGEGT.

Only a few counts were recorded for this clone. Other DNA variants within this sample encode the same CDR3. The genes are TRBV2 and TRBJ1-1, with D possibly TRBD1 on 5 matching bases. From germline, CDR1 is SNHLY and CDR2 FYNNEI. V was trimmed by 5 bases and J by 1 base, leaving 8 bases between them. The CDR3 sequence is 13 residues long. For the CDR3, the DNA is TGTGCCAGCAGTCAGGGCGAGAACACTGAAGCTTTCTTT. This gives the protein CASSQGENTEAFF.

The chain carries TRBV14 and TRBJ1-1; no clear D gene. CDR1 and CDR2 (germline): SGHDN, FVKESK. V was clipped by 0 bases and J by 1 base, with 9 bases between them. CDR3 length: 15 residues. The CDR3 reads CASSQEGGRNTEAFF. CDR3 bases: TGTGCCAGCAGCCAAGAGGGAGGGAGGAACACTGAAGCTTTCTTT.

J is TRBJ1-5 and V is TRBV15, with D unclear. The CDR3 is made up of 15 amino acids. V was shortened by 0 bases and J by 1 base, with 7 bases between the two germline ends. Per germline, CDR1 LNHNV and CDR2 YYDKDF (reference sequence). The CDR3 DNA reads TGTGCCACCAGCAGAGATGGGGAGAGCAATCAGCCCCAGCATTTT. It yields the protein CATSRDGESNQPQHF.

This clone has just a few counts. The V gene is TRBV21-1, the J gene TRBJ2-2; the DNA was not used to check the table's D call, TRBD1. TRBV21-1 is reported as a pseudogene. This CDR3 has 19 residues. In DNA form, the CDR3 reads TGTGCCAGCAGCAAAGTGGGGAAGACAGGGGGCTATTGCGGCGGGGAGCTGTTTTTT. Encoded protein: CASSKVGKTGGYCGGELFF.

The chain links TRBV7-2 to TRBJ2-1; tentatively, D is TRBD2 (6 bases). Germline V CDR1 and CDR2: SGHTA, FQGNSA. V shed 5 bases and J shed 6 bases, with 20 bases lying between them. The length of the CDR3 is 16 residues. The chain's CDR3 is CASSPRAGTSPNEQFF. The CDR3 DNA is TGTGCCAGCAGCCCAAGGGCCGGGACTTCCCCCAATGAGCAGTTCTTC.

This chain uses TRBV27 with TRBJ1-1; D may be TRBD1 (5 bases). The CDR3 covers 13 residues. Between the trimmed V and J ends, which lost 3 bases and 5 bases, there was a span of 10 bases. Germline CDR1 and CDR2: MNHEY and SMNVEV (reference sequence). The CDR3 coding sequence is TGTGCCAGCAGTTTCAGGGTGTTGACTGAAGCTTTCTTT. The encoded protein is CASSFRVLTEAFF.

V usage is TRBV12-5 and J usage is TRBJ2-3, with 7 bases lining up with TRBD1. CDR1 and CDR2 from the germline V gene are LGHNT and FRNRAP. This CDR3 has 14 residues. Unmatched junction bases numbered 4, after V lost 5 bases and J lost 2 bases. The CDR3 is CASGPGTATDTQYF. Written as DNA, the CDR3 is TGTGCTAGTGGTCCCGGGACAGCCACAGATACGCAGTATTTT.

The sample holds a few counts of this clone. The chain combines TRBV2 with TRBJ1-5; 7 nucleotides line up with TRBD1. CDR3 size: 14 residues. Germline loops: CDR1 SNHLY, CDR2 FYNNEI. Trimming cost V 11 bases and J 2 bases; bases outside gene matches: 9. The CDR3 is CASRLTGGNQPQHF. The CDR3 DNA reads as TGTGCCTCTCGACTCACAGGGGGCAATCAGCCCCAGCATTTT.

This sequence joins TRBV19 and TRBJ2-3, with TRBD2 identical over 8 bases. V lost 5 bases to trimming and J lost 2 bases; unmatched junction nucleotides: 9. This CDR3 has 16 residues. CDR1 is LNHDA, CDR2 SQIVND, per germline (reference sequence). CDR3 loop: CASSFKAGGTTDTQYF. CDR3 bases: TGTGCCAGTAGTTTTAAGGCGGGAGGTACCACAGATACGCAGTATTTT.

The CDR3 DNA follows: TGCGCCAGCAGCCAGGACAGGGTTAGCGAAAACACCATATATTTT. Its protein product is CASSQDRVSENTIYF. This chain joins TRBV5-1 and TRBJ1-3, with 8 bases matching TRBD1. V lost 4 bases to trimming and J lost 6 bases; unmatched junction nucleotides: 9. Germline V gene lookup returns CDR1 SGHRS and CDR2 YFSETQ. The CDR3 sequence is 15 residues long. Full variable domain (rest looked up from reference TRBV5-1 and TRBJ1-3): KAGVTQTPRYLIKTRGQQVTLSCSPISGHRSVSWYQQTPGQGLQFLFEYFSETQRNKGNFPGRFSGRQFSNSRSEMNVSTLELGDSALYLCASSQDRVSENTIYFGEGSWLTVV.

The V and J genes are TRBV27 and TRBJ2-7; TRBD2 matches at 7 bases. Per the germline V gene, CDR1 is MNHEY and CDR2 is SMNVEV (reference sequence). The J segment lost 0 bases and the V segment lost 6 bases, leaving 8 bases of the junction unmatched. The length of the CDR3 is 15 residues. The CDR3 here is CASRPAGFSSYEQYF. CDR3 DNA sequence: TGTGCCAGCAGACCAGCGGGATTTAGCTCCTACGAGCAGTACTTC.

V and J are TRBV3-1 (or the pseudogene TRBV3-2) and TRBJ2-7, with D possibly matching TRBD1 (6 bases). The CDR3 has 15 amino acids. The ends were cut back, 5 bases at V and 5 bases at J, with 19 bases in the middle. CDR1 is LGHDT and CDR2 is YNNKEL in the germline V gene (reference sequence). CDR3 DNA sequence: TGTGCCAGCAGCAAGAACAACAGGGTAGGCAACGAGCAGTACTTC. Translation gives CASSKNNRVGNEQYF.

J is TRBJ2-2 and V is TRBV15; D is perhaps TRBD2 (5 bases). The CDR3 spans 16 residues. The V gene's germline CDR1 is LNHNV and CDR2 YYDKDF (reference sequence). Trimming took off 0 bases at V and 6 bases at J, with 14 bases between the two ends. CDR3 sequence (DNA): TGTGCCACCAGCAGAGATCCGGGATTTGGAGCCGGGGAGCTGTTTTTT. Translating gives CATSRDPGFGAGELFF.

The V gene is TRBV19, the J gene TRBJ1-2, with 9 bases identical to TRBD1. This CDR3 comprises 16 residues. Germline lookup yields CDR1 LNHDA and CDR2 SQIVND (reference sequence). V dropped 4 bases and J dropped 4; count of bases not matched to a gene: 10. The CDR3, as DNA: TGTGCCAGTAGTAAGGACAGGGGTCCGGGAGGCTATGGCTACACCTTC. The encoded protein is CASSKDRGPGGYGYTF.

The J gene is TRBJ1-6, the V gene TRBV19; no definite D call. V was clipped by 10 bases and J by 3 bases, with 10 bases between them. The CDR3 covers 13 residues. The V gene's germline CDR1 is LNHDA and CDR2 SQIVND (reference sequence). The CDR3 reads CATSVDYNSPLHF. The DNA of the CDR3 is TGTGCCACTTCGGTAGACTATAATTCACCCCTCCACTTT.